This T cell receptor beta chain was identified in a study of cytomegalovirus exposure and HLA in healthy donors. Findings and limits, study-wide: The study reported that TCR beta sequences accurately predicted HLA-A and HLA-B alleles in most subjects.

CDR3 length: 11 amino acids. Trimming took 8 bases from V and 8 from J; bases not matched to a gene: 5. CDR1 and CDR2 from the germline V gene are LNHNV and YYDKDF (reference sequence). In regard to this clone: Its antigen is still unknown.

PCR employed 60 Vbeta and 13 Jbeta primers. Using immunoSEQ multiplex PCR, the repertoire was profiled, and TCRdb retains in-frame clones only, with some absent. This sample has around 130,000 clones, with about 83% found just once. The sequence derives from a girl aged 2 to 9 in good health and CMV-seronegative. The rearrangement joins TRBV15 to TRBJ1-2; 7 nucleotides line up with TRBD1. Sequencing input: PBMCs. CDR3 region: CATRQGDGYTF. CDR3 DNA sequence: TGTGCCACCCGGCAGGGGGACGGCTACACCTTC.